Sequencing of this T cell receptor beta chain was carried out in a study of control samples from healthy donors and cancer patients. Germline V gives CDR1 SGHVS, CDR2 FQNEAQ. Trimming stripped 2 bases from V and 1 base from J, with 8 bases between. CDR3 length: 14 amino acids. In this sample, this clone turned up once. TCRdb's copy holds only in-frame clones and misses some; the assay was immunoSEQ multiplex PCR. The sample lists under 80,000 clones; approximately 80% were seen once. The chain has TRBV7-8 and TRBJ1-1; maybe TRBD1 (5 bases). The source is a man aged 50 to 60 in good health. What was sequenced was blood. For the CDR3, the DNA is TGTGCCAGCAGCTTACCTGACAGGAACACTGAAGCTTTCTTT. Translating it yields CASSLPDRNTEAFF.